The clone carrying this TCR beta chain has more than one count but fewer than ten. The data were obtained in a study of immune characterization of retroperitoneal liposarcoma. Each CDR3 protein gets one entry after TCRdb re-called the PCR reads with MiXCR. The data contain 4,000 to 4,500 distinct CDR3 sequences, more than 30% of them singletons. Germline values: CDR1 MNHNS, CDR2 SASEGT. The CDR3 is 15 amino acids. This TCR derives from a female donor with retroperitoneal liposarcoma. The specimen sequenced was blood. V gene TRBV6-1 combines with J gene TRBJ2-3; 10 nucleotides match TRBD2. The J call is uncertain, as TRBJ2-7 better fits the DNA end. CDR3 in DNA: TGTGCCAGCAGGGCTGGGACTAGCGCTTCCTACGAGCAGTACTTC. Translating it yields CASRAGTSASYEQYF.